A selection of T cell receptor beta chains follows, all from one sample in a study of blood T cell repertoires in COVID-19. The method was immunoSEQ multiplex PCR; TCRdb's version includes in-frame clones alone and lacks a portion of them. The table has more than 65,000 clones, more than 65% seen once. Material: peripheral blood. These receptors all come from a woman older than 75 with active or convalescent COVID-19. CDR3s include the opening cysteine and the closing phenylalanine or tryptophan. The D gene is left open where the match is weak. Not every row has a clone size; where given, it reads once, few, many or a size class.

V	D	length	size	J	DNA	CDR3
TRBV11-2	NA	14	NA	TRBJ2-3	TGTGCCAGCAGCTTAGATAGCGGTACCTATACGCAGTATTTT	CASSLDSGTYTQYF
TRBV7-8	NA	13	NA	TRBJ1-5	TGTGCCAGCAGCGTCAATAGCAATCAGCCCCAGCATTTT	CASSVNSNQPQHF
TRBV4-3	TRBD1	17	NA	TRBJ2-1	TGCGCCAGCAGCCAAGATAGGTCGGGACAGGCAGACAATGAGCAGTTCTTC	CASSQDRSGQADNEQFF
TRBV9	NA	17	NA	TRBJ1-4	TGTGCCAGCAGCGTAGGGCCGGGGGGCAGACCTAATGAAAAACTGTTTTTT	CASSVGPGGRPNEKLFF
TRBV29-1	NA	15	once	TRBJ1-1	TGCAGCGTTCAAGATCCTGGCAGGGGCCACACTGAAGCTTTCTTT	CSVQDPGRGHTEAFF
TRBV7-2	NA	13	NA	TRBJ1-1	TGTGCCAGCAGCCCGCGGGGGGAAACTGAAGCTTTCTTT	CASSPRGETEAFF
TRBV7-9	NA	14	once	TRBJ1-2	TGTGCCAGCAGCCCGTCTGGGGCCCCCTATGGCTACACCTTC	CASSPSGAPYGYTF
TRBV5-6	NA	16	NA	TRBJ1-2	TGTGCCAGCAGCCCCCGCGAGTCAGGGGCCCTACATGGCTACACCTTC	CASSPRESGALHGYTF
TRBV27	TRBD1	15	NA	TRBJ1-6	TGTGCCAGCAGTGACAGGGGACCCTATAATTCACCCCTCCACTTT	CASSDRGPYNSPLHF
TRBV7-2	TRBD1	15	NA	TRBJ2-2	TGTGCCAGCAGCCAGGGACAGGTGAACACCGGGGAGCTGTTTTTT	CASSQGQVNTGELFF
TRBV6-5	NA	13	NA	TRBJ2-2	TGTGCCAGCAGTACAGGTTTCGCCGGGGAGCTGTTTTTT	CASSTGFAGELFF
TRBV7-2	NA	15	NA	TRBJ1-4	TGTGCCAGCAGCTTTGCCGGGACACCTAATGAAAAACTGTTTTTT	CASSFAGTPNEKLFF
TRBV6-1	TRBD1	15	NA	TRBJ1-3	TGTGCCAGCAGTGACCGGGACAGGGGGGGTAACACCATATATTTT	CASSDRDRGGNTIYF
TRBV7-2	TRBD2	17	NA	TRBJ2-3	TGTGCCAGCAGCTTATACGGAAGCGGGGGGGTGACAGATACGCAGTATTTT	CASSLYGSGGVTDTQYF
TRBV14	NA	12	few	TRBJ1-5	TGTGCCAGCAGCCAGGGGCACCAGCCCCAGCATTTT	CASSQGHQPQHF
TRBV5-1	TRBD1	13	NA	TRBJ1-2	TGCGCCAGCAGCTTGGGCAGGGGGGATGGCTACACCTTC	CASSLGRGDGYTF
TRBV28	NA	15	many	TRBJ1-5	TGTGCCAGCAGTTTTTATGGTGGAGACGGACAGCCCCAGCATTTT	CASSFYGGDGQPQHF
TRBV9	NA	14	once	TRBJ2-1	TGTGCCAGCAGCGTAGGTGACATTCAGAATGAGCAGTTCTTC	CASSVGDIQNEQFF
TRBV7-2	NA	13	NA	TRBJ2-7	TGTGCCAGCAGCTACTCGCCTACCTACGAGCAGTACTTC	CASSYSPTYEQYF
TRBV28	NA	11	NA	TRBJ1-1	TGTGCCAGCACTCTGAACACTGAAGCTTTCTTT	CASTLNTEAFF
TRBV18	NA	16	NA	TRBJ1-5	TGTGCCAGCTCACCAGGGTTGGGGGGTACCGATCAGCCCCAGCATTTT	CASSPGLGGTDQPQHF
TRBV10-3	TRBD1	17	NA	TRBJ1-4	TGTGCCATCAGTGAGTCGACTCTCGGACAGGGAGGGGAAAAACTGTTTTTT	CAISESTLGQGGEKLFF
TRBV1	NA	16	NA	TRBJ1-2	TGCACCAGCAGCCGACAGGGCGTTAGGTTGGGAAATGGCTACACCTTC	CTSSRQGVRLGNGYTF
TRBV28	NA	14	few	TRBJ1-1	TGTGCCAGCAGACATGGGGGGGCGGGCACTGAAGCTTTCTTT	CASRHGGAGTEAFF
TRBV5-4	TRBD1	14	NA	TRBJ2-7	TGTGCCAGCAGCTCCCGGACAGGGGACTACGAGCAGTACTTC	CASSSRTGDYEQYF
TRBV19	NA	13	NA	TRBJ2-1	TGTGCCAGTAGTAAATTCCGGAGGGACGAGCAGTTCTTC	CASSKFRRDEQFF
TRBV12-5	NA	15	NA	TRBJ2-3	TGTGCTAGTGGTTCCTCGGGGAGTAGTTGGGATACGCAGTATTTT	CASGSSGSSWDTQYF
TRBV15	TRBD1	15	NA	TRBJ2-7	TGTGCCACCAGCAGAGCGGCGGACAGGGGTGACGAGCAGTACTTC	CATSRAADRGDEQYF
TRBV10-1	TRBD2	17	NA	TRBJ2-2	TGCGAAGCAGGAACGACTAGCGGGGGGGAGAACACCGGGGAGCTGTTTTTT	CEAGTTSGGENTGELFF
TRBV11-3	NA	13	NA	TRBJ2-5	TGTGCCAGCAGCTTAGGAGGAACCGAGACCCAGTACTTC	CASSLGGTETQYF
TRBV6-2/TRBV6-3	NA	15	NA	TRBJ1-2	TGTGCCAGCAGCTTCACGTTGGGGAGTCCCTATGGCTACACCTTC	CASSFTLGSPYGYTF
TRBV11-2	NA	15	NA	TRBJ1-5	TGTGCCAGCAGCTTAAACGGGAATAGCAATCAGCCCCAGCATTTT	CASSLNGNSNQPQHF
TRBV19	TRBD1	15	few	TRBJ2-7	TGTGCCAGTAGTATAGTTGGGACAGCCTTCTACGAGCAGTACTTC	CASSIVGTAFYEQYF
TRBV9	NA	19	medium-sized	TRBJ2-6	TGTGCCAGCAGCGGCAAGGGACACTTGTCCCCCTCTGGGGCCAACGTCCTGACTTTC	CASSGKGHLSPSGANVLTF
TRBV13	NA	13	few	TRBJ2-5	TGTGCCAGCAGCTTAGGCCGAGGGGAGACCCAGTACTTC	CASSLGRGETQYF
TRBV25-1	NA	17	NA	TRBJ2-2	TGTGCCAGCAGTGATTCGGACAGAGCCAAGAACACCGGGGAGCTGTTTTTT	CASSDSDRAKNTGELFF
TRBV27	NA	14	once	TRBJ2-1	TGTGCCAGCAGTTTATCAAACGGTGCCAATGAGCAGTTCTTC	CASSLSNGANEQFF
TRBV5-1	TRBD1	14	NA	TRBJ2-5	TGCGCCAGCAGCGCGACAGGGGGCTGGGAGACCCAGTACTTC	CASSATGGWETQYF
TRBV7-9	TRBD1	15	NA	TRBJ1-4	TGTGCCAGCAGCTTAGGGGACAGGAGGCATGAAAAACTGTTTTTT	CASSLGDRRHEKLFF
TRBV5-5	TRBD1	15	once	TRBJ2-2	TGTGCCAGCAGCTTGGGGGACAGGGTAACCGGGGAGCTGTTTTTT	CASSLGDRVTGELFF
TRBV5-1	NA	17	NA	TRBJ2-5	TGCGCCAGCAGCTTGGGGCTGTCAGGGGGGACCCAAGGGACCCAGTACTTC	CASSLGLSGGTQGTQYF
TRBV10-1	NA	16	once	TRBJ2-2	TGCGCCAGCAGTGAGTCGTGGCAGGGGAACACCGGGGAGCTGTTTTTT	CASSESWQGNTGELFF
TRBV19	NA	16	few	TRBJ2-1	TGTGCCAGTAGTATAGCTCAGGGACTCAGAAACAATGAGCAGTTCTTC	CASSIAQGLRNNEQFF
TRBV4-1	NA	14	NA	TRBJ2-2	TGCGCCAGCAGCCAAGACCCGAGGTCCGGGGAGCTGTTTTTT	CASSQDPRSGELFF
TRBV5-1	NA	16	NA	TRBJ1-2	TGCGCCAGCAGCACAAAGACAGGCCCCGGGGGGGGTGGCTACACCTTC	CASSTKTGPGGGGYTF
TRBV6-6	NA	14	NA	TRBJ1-1	TGTGCCAGCAGTCCACGGGGGATAAACACTGAAGCTTTCTTT	CASSPRGINTEAFF
TRBV11-2	NA	15	once	TRBJ1-4	TGTGCCAGCAGCACCGGCAGAGGCCCTAATGAAAAACTGTTTTTT	CASSTGRGPNEKLFF
TRBV3-1/TRBV3-2	NA	14	NA	TRBJ2-3	TGTGCCAGCAGCCAAGATTGGGCAGACGATACGCAGTATTTT	CASSQDWADDTQYF
TRBV7-2	TRBD1	13	NA	TRBJ1-4	TGTGCCAGCCGACAGGGGGAAGGAGAAAAACTGTTTTTT	CASRQGEGEKLFF
TRBV6-5	NA	14	NA	TRBJ1-2	TGTGCCAGCAGCCTAATGGAAGGGGGCTATGGCTACACCTTC	CASSLMEGGYGYTF
TRBV18	TRBD1	15	once	TRBJ1-2	TGTGCCAGCTCACCCACGCCCCCCGGGACAGGGGGACAGGGTTTC	CASSPTPPGTGGQGF
TRBV5-4	TRBD2	15	NA	TRBJ2-1	TGTGCCAGCAGCCTAAAGCGGGGTGCCTACAATGAGCAGTTCTTC	CASSLKRGAYNEQFF
TRBV3-1/TRBV3-2	NA	15	NA	TRBJ1-5	TGTGCCAGCAGCCAAGAAAACAGATTTGATCAGCCCCAGCATTTT	CASSQENRFDQPQHF